Listed below are T cell receptor beta chains from one sample, sequenced in a study of blood T cell repertoires in COVID-19. The protocol was immunoSEQ multiplex PCR, while the TCRdb copy is restricted to in-frame clones and leaves out a portion. The data contain 130,000 or so clones, about 87% of them singletons. Sequences were obtained from peripheral blood. Every receptor here comes from a man between 60 and 75 years old with active or convalescent COVID-19. Each CDR3 is given with its conserved first and last residue. D genes are given only for firm matches. The size field is filled for only some rows; it gives once, few, many or a size class.

clone_size	v_call	j_call	cdr3_length	d_call	cdr3_nt	cdr3_aa
.	TRBV30	TRBJ2-7	14	.	TGTGCCTGGAATCGAGCGGGTTCCACATACGAGCAGTACTTC	CAWNRAGSTYEQYF
few	TRBV19	TRBJ2-2	17	TRBD2	TGTGCCAGTAGTATATCATTAGCGGGCCTTAACACCGGGGAGCTGTTTTTT	CASSISLAGLNTGELFF
.	TRBV29-1	TRBJ1-1	14	TRBD1	TGCAGCGTTGACCTCTCCAGGGGGATCTCTGAAGCTTTCTTT	CSVDLSRGISEAFF
.	TRBV11-2	TRBJ2-5	17	TRBD1	TGTGCCAGCAGCGCTCGGGACAGGGTAATTGTAGGGGAGACCCAGTACTTC	CASSARDRVIVGETQYF
.	TRBV7-2	TRBJ2-5	14	TRBD1	TGTGCCAGCAGGTCACAGGGGGCAGGAGAGACCCAGTACTTC	CASRSQGAGETQYF
.	TRBV28	TRBJ1-4	15	.	TGTGCCAGCAGTTTAGGCGGACTGGATAATGAAAAACTGTTTTTT	CASSLGGLDNEKLFF
.	TRBV25-1	TRBJ2-4	16	TRBD2	TGTGCCAGCAGTGAGGGAGGGTTTCTAGCCAAAAACATTCAGTACTTC	CASSEGGFLAKNIQYF
.	TRBV7-8	TRBJ2-3	14	.	TGTGCCAGCAGCCCCCGAGAGGTAACAGATACGCAGTATTTT	CASSPREVTDTQYF
.	TRBV5-1	TRBJ2-1	14	.	TGCGCCAGCAGCTTAGCGGCTTCCTACAATGAGCAGTTCTTC	CASSLAASYNEQFF
few	TRBV7-9	TRBJ2-7	15	TRBD1	TGTGCCAGCAGCTTAGAGGGACAGGGGGCCCACGAGCAGTACTTC	CASSLEGQGAHEQYF
.	TRBV11-2	TRBJ2-1	12	.	TGTGCCAGCAGCCAACCTAGGCCCGAGCAGTTCTTC	CASSQPRPEQFF
once	TRBV7-3	TRBJ2-1	16	TRBD2	TGTGCCAGCAGCTTACGAGCTAGCGGGAAAATAAGAGAGCAGTTCTTC	CASSLRASGKIREQFF
.	TRBV7-9	TRBJ1-5	15	.	TGTGCCAGCAGCTTAGGAGCAGGGATGGGTCAGCCCCAGCATTTT	CASSLGAGMGQPQHF
.	TRBV5-1	TRBJ2-3	11	.	TGCGCCAGCAGCTTGGCTATGAGGCAGTATTTT	CASSLAMRQYF
.	TRBV6-2/TRBV6-3	TRBJ1-1	11	.	TGTGCCAGCAGTTACGGCTTTGAAGCTTTCTTT	CASSYGFEAFF
.	TRBV27	TRBJ2-7	16	TRBD2	TGTGCCAGCCGCACCCGGACTAGCGGGAGTGGGTACGAGCAGTACTTC	CASRTRTSGSGYEQYF
once	TRBV27	TRBJ2-7	14	TRBD2	TGTGCCAGCAGCGACCCGGGGGGGCTATACGAGCAGTACTTC	CASSDPGGLYEQYF
.	TRBV10-3	TRBJ1-1	13	.	TGTGCCATCAGTGAAGGGGTGGTCACTGAAGCTTTCTTT	CAISEGVVTEAFF
.	TRBV24-1	TRBJ1-2	12	.	TGTGCCACCAGTGACAGGGGCGCGGGCTACACCTTC	CATSDRGAGYTF
.	TRBV18	TRBJ2-7	12	TRBD1	TGTGCCTCGGGACAGGGCCAATACGAGCAGTACTTC	CASGQGQYEQYF
.	TRBV7-2	TRBJ2-5	16	TRBD2	TGTGCCAGCAGCTTAGCGCCGGGACTAGCTGTGGAGACCCAGTACTTC	CASSLAPGLAVETQYF
.	TRBV10-1	TRBJ2-5	13	.	TGCGCCAGCAGTGAGTCGACTCGGGAGACCCAGTACTTC	CASSESTRETQYF
.	TRBV23-1	TRBJ2-1	19	TRBD2	TGCGCCAGCAGTCACCAAACCGGGATTGGACTAGCGGTGGGCAATGAGCAGTTCTTC	CASSHQTGIGLAVGNEQFF
.	TRBV2	TRBJ2-3	15	TRBD2	TGTGCCAGCAGTGAAGCGGGCGGGAGGGCAGATACGCAGTATTTT	CASSEAGGRADTQYF
.	TRBV21-1	TRBJ1-2	16	.	TGTGCCAGCAGCAAAGAACCGTCAGGGGGCGCAGTAGGCTACACCTTC	CASSKEPSGGAVGYTF
.	TRBV6-2/TRBV6-3	TRBJ2-3	15	TRBD2	TGTGCCAGCAGCATGACTAGCGGGAGTTCATATACGCAGTATTTT	CASSMTSGSSYTQYF
.	TRBV6-2/TRBV6-3	TRBJ2-3	14	TRBD2	TGTGCCAGCAGTTGGGGACTAGCGTCAGATACGCAGTATTTT	CASSWGLASDTQYF
.	TRBV30	TRBJ2-3	13	.	TGTGCCTCCAGCGGCGGGAGCACAGATACGCAGTATTTT	CASSGGSTDTQYF
.	TRBV29-1	TRBJ2-5	12	TRBD1	TGCAGCTTCGGGACAGCTCAAGAGACCCAGTACTTC	CSFGTAQETQYF
.	TRBV2	TRBJ2-6	16	TRBD1	TGTGCCAGCACCCGGGACAGGGTAACTGGGGCCAACGTCCTGACTTTC	CASTRDRVTGANVLTF
.	TRBV9	TRBJ1-6	15	.	TGTGCCAGCAGCGTAGGTCCAGGTCAGGGATCACCCCTCCACTTT	CASSVGPGQGSPLHF
many	TRBV7-9	TRBJ2-1	14	TRBD1	TGTGCCAGCAGCGCCGCCGGGACAGGCGATGAGCAGTTCTTC	CASSAAGTGDEQFF
.	TRBV2	TRBJ2-7	17	TRBD1	TGTGCCAGCAGTGATCCTGTGGGACAGGGACGCTCCTACGAGCAGTACTTC	CASSDPVGQGRSYEQYF
.	TRBV28	TRBJ2-1	15	TRBD1	TGTGCCAGCAGTTTGGCGACAGGGGTCAACAATGAGCAGTTCTTC	CASSLATGVNNEQFF
once	TRBV10-2	TRBJ1-2	13	.	TGCGCCAGCAGGGGCAGGGTTGACTATGGCTACACCTTC	CASRGRVDYGYTF
.	TRBV28	TRBJ1-2	16	.	TGTGCCAGCAGTCCCCTTCTAAGGACAGTCTTCTATGGCTACACCTTC	CASSPLLRTVFYGYTF
.	TRBV11-2	TRBJ1-3	14	.	TGTGCCAGCAGCTTTGGGGAGGGTGGAAACACCATATATTTT	CASSFGEGGNTIYF
once	TRBV3-1/TRBV3-2	TRBJ2-2	14	.	TGTGCCAGCAGTATGGACAGTTACACCGGGGAGCTGTTTTTT	CASSMDSYTGELFF
.	TRBV5-1	TRBJ2-7	12	.	TGCGCCAGCAGCGTGGACGGCTACGAGCAGTACTTC	CASSVDGYEQYF
.	TRBV29-1	TRBJ2-5	15	TRBD2	TGCAGCGTTGATGGGACGACTAGCGGGATGGAGACCCAGTACTTC	CSVDGTTSGMETQYF
once	TRBV2	TRBJ1-1	14	.	TGTGCCAGCAGTGATAAGGGGCGGAGCACTGAAGCTTTCTTT	CASSDKGRSTEAFF
.	TRBV5-1	TRBJ2-1	15	TRBD2	TGCGCCAGCAGCGGGACTAGCGGGACCTACAATGAGCAGTTCTTC	CASSGTSGTYNEQFF
.	TRBV5-4	TRBJ2-7	13	.	TGTGCCAGCAGCCGGGTCCCGAGCGACGAGCAGTACTTC	CASSRVPSDEQYF